This T cell receptor beta chain was sequenced in a study of CD8 T cells in ankylosing spondylitis. Worth noting for this clonotype: Its antigen is not known.

The study's findings and limits: What appeared characteristic of ankylosing spondylitis blood was a TCR beta motif of several highly homologous variants. Previously reported in reactive arthritis synovial fluid and blood were some of the motif variants. Disease-linked clones had a CD8+ phenotype and relatively low frequency in peripheral blood.

Molecular-barcoded quantitative 5'-RACE produced these TCR beta libraries. TCRdb itself ran the 5' RACE reads through MiXCR, one entry per CDR3 protein. The sample has 250,000 to 300,000 distinct CDR3 sequences; more than 15% are singletons. This receptor was taken from a male donor with ankylosing spondylitis or in good health (not recorded which). Sequencing was performed on blood, either unsorted or a sorted T cell fraction (not recorded which).

The CDR3 DNA sequence: TGTGCCAGCAGCGTAGGCCTAGGACTAGCGGCAGATACGCAGTATTTT. Its protein is CASSVGLGLAADTQYF. The V call is TRBV9, the J call TRBJ2-3; TRBD2 matches 10 bases. The CDR3 extends over 16 amino acids. Germline CDR1 is SGDLS and CDR2 is YYNGEE. Losses at the gene ends were 0 bases for V and 4 bases for J; bases not matched to a gene: 5. The variable domain in full, with the rest retrieved from reference TRBV9 and TRBJ2-3, is DSGVTQTPKHLITATGQRVTLRCSPRSGDLSVYWYQQSLDQGLQFLIQYYNGEERAKGNILERFSAQQFPDLHSELNLSSLELGDSALYFCASSVGLGLAADTQYFGPGTRLTVL.